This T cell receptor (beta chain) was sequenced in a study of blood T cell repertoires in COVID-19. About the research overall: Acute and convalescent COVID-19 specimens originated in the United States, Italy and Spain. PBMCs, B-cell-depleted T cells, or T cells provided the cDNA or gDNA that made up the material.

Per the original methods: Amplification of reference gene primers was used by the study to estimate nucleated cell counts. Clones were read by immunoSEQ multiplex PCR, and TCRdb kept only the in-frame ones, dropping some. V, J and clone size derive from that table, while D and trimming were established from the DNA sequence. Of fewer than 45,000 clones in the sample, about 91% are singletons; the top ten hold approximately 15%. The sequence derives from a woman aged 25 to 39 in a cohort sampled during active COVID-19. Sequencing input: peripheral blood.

The CDR3 sequence is CATSDPRGGGFNEQFF. The CDR3 coding sequence is TGTGCCACCAGTGATCCTAGAGGGGGGGGTTTTAATGAGCAGTTCTTC. The gene calls are TRBV24-1 and TRBJ2-1, with TRBD2 as a possible D gene (7 bases). This CDR3 region has 16 residues. V gave up 3 bases and J gave up 7 bases, with 18 bases separating them. CDR1 is KGHDR, CDR2 SFDVKD, per germline.